This T cell receptor (beta chain) originates from a study of cytomegalovirus exposure and HLA in healthy donors. Findings of the study overall: The investigators catalogued 160 or so TCR beta chains as cytomegalovirus-associated. The classifier reportedly diagnosed cytomegalovirus status with high specificity and sensitivity. In vitro confirmation showed a few CMV-associated chains to be CMV antigen specific.

Points on this clone: What it binds is not known.

Generated by immunoSEQ multiplex PCR, the TCRdb table keeps only in-frame clones and is missing some. The sample shows some 69,000 clones, approximately 96% of them seen only once. The V gene's germline CDR1 is SGHKS and CDR2 YYEKEE (reference sequence). The ends lost 5 bases at V and 2 bases at J; junction bases unmatched: 4. This CDR3 has 14 amino acids. Sample: PBMCs. The chain links TRBV5-5 to TRBJ2-7, with 10 bases fitting TRBD2. This clonotype was obtained from a young man in good health and CMV-seronegative. CDR3 nucleotides: TGTGCCAGCAGTTGGACTAGCGGTGCCTACGAGCAGTACTTC. This codes for CASSWTSGAYEQYF.